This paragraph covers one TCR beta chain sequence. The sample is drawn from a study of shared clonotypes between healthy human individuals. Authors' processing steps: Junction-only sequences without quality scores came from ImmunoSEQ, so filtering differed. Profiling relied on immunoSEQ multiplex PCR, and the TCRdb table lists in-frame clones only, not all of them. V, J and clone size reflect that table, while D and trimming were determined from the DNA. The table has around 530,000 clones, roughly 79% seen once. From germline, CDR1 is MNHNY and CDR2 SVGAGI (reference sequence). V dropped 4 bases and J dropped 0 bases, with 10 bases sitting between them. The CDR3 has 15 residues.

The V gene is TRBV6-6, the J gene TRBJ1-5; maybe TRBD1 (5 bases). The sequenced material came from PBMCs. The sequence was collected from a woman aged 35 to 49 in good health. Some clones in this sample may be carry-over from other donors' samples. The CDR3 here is CASSSDGHSNQPQHF. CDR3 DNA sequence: TGTGCCAGCAGTTCAGACGGACATAGCAATCAGCCCCAGCATTTT.